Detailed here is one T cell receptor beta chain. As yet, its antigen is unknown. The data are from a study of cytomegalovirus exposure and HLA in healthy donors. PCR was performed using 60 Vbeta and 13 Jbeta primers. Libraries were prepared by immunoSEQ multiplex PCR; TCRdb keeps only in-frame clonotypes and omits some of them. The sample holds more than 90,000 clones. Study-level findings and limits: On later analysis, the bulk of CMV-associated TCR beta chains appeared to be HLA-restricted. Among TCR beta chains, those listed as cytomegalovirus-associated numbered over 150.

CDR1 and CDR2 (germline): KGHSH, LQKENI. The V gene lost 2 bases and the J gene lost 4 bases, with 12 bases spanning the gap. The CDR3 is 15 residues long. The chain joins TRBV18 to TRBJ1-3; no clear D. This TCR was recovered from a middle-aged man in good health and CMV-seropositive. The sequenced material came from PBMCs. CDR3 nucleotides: TGTGCCAGCTCACCATTCGGGGATATGGGAAACACCATATATTTT. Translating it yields CASSPFGDMGNTIYF.